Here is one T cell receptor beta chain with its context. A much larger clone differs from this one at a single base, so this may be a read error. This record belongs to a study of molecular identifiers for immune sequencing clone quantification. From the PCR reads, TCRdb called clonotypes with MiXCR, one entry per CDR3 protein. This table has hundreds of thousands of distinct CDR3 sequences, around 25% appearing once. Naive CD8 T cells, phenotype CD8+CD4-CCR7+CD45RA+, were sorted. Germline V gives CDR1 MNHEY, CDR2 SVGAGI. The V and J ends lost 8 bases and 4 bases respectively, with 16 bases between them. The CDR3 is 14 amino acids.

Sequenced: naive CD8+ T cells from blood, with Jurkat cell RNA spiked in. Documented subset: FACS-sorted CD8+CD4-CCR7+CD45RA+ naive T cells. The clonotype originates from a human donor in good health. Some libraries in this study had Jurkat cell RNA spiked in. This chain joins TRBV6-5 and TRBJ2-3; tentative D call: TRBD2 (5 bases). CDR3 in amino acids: CASGSTSGPDTQYF. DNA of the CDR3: TGTGCCAGCGGGTCAACTAGTGGGCCAGATACGCAGTATTTT.